This entry lists 27 T cell receptor beta chains sequenced from one sample in a study of blood T cell repertoires in COVID-19. TCRdb's table, derived via immunoSEQ multiplex PCR, lists solely in-frame clones and lacks some. The sample comprises tens of thousands of clones, under 90% of which are singletons, and 2.6% rests with the top ten. Sequencing used peripheral blood. The receptor set was obtained from a woman of 80 years or more with COVID-19, enrolled during active disease.

This chain connects TRBV7-9 to TRBJ1-2; TRBD1 matches 7 bases. Trimming took 5 bases from V and 3 from J; bases not matched to a gene: 3. From germline, CDR1 is SEHNR and CDR2 FQNEAQ (reference sequence). The CDR3 is made up of 13 amino acids. For the CDR3, the DNA is TGTGCCAGCAGCCAAGACAGGGACTATGGCTACACCTTC. Translated, it gives CASSQDRDYGYTF.

This clone was recorded only once. The rearrangement uses TRBV7-9 and TRBJ2-7; D is unclear. V was trimmed by 4 bases and J by 2 bases, leaving 12 bases between them. CDR3 length: 14 residues. CDR1 SEHNR and CDR2 FQNEAQ come from the germline V gene (reference sequence). The CDR3 DNA follows: TGTGCCAGCAGCTCCAATCTTAGCCCCTACGAGCAGTACTTC. It specifies CASSSNLSPYEQYF.

This clone was counted only a few times. The CDR3 region is CASSFGGGETQYF. The CDR3 region has the DNA TGTGCCAGCAGCTTCGGTGGGGGGGAGACCCAGTACTTC. This rearrangement joins TRBV7-3 to TRBJ2-5; a weak D match, TRBD2 (6 bases). Per germline, CDR1 SGHTA and CDR2 FQGTGA. V shed 3 bases and J shed 5 bases, with 10 bases lying between them. The CDR3 runs 13 residues.

This clone turned up a few times. The rearrangement uses TRBV7-9 and TRBJ2-5, with D unclear. From germline, CDR1 is SEHNR and CDR2 FQNEAQ (reference sequence). This CDR3 is 13 amino acids long. The ends were cut back, 1 base at V and 7 bases at J, with 10 bases in the middle. For the CDR3, the DNA is TGTGCCAGCAGCTTAGATGGGCCCGGGACCCAGTACTTC. Translation gives CASSLDGPGTQYF.

This clone occurred a few times. This chain links TRBV19 with TRBJ1-2; TRBD1 matches 7 bases. The CDR3 is 14 residues long. Germline assignment: CDR1 LNHDA and CDR2 SQIVND (reference sequence). J lost 0 bases, V lost 6 bases, and 4 bases had no gene match. CDR3 nucleotides: TGTGCCAGTAGCAAACAGGGGACTAACTATGGCTACACCTTC. Translation: CASSKQGTNYGYTF.

This sequence joins TRBV5-1 and TRBJ1-4; D is perhaps TRBD1 (5 bases). Trimming took off 0 bases at V and 5 bases at J, with 8 bases between the two ends. CDR3 length equals 14 residues. Germline loops: CDR1 SGHRS, CDR2 YFSETQ. In DNA, the CDR3 is TGCGCCAGCAGCTTGGGGCCAGGGAATGAAAAACTGTTTTTT. Translation gives CASSLGPGNEKLFF.

The chain combines TRBV7-2 with TRBJ1-1; D perhaps matches TRBD1 (6 bases). CDR3 length: 15 amino acids. Germline loops: CDR1 SGHTA, CDR2 FQGNSA. Trimming pared 2 bases from V and 1 base from J, leaving 11 bases between. The DNA of the CDR3 is TGTGCCAGCAGCTTACAGGGGCAGTCGAACACTGAAGCTTTCTTT. Protein product: CASSLQGQSNTEAFF.

The chain recombines TRBV5-1 with TRBJ2-7, with 10 bases fitting TRBD1. Trimming removed 4 bases from V and 5 bases from J; junction bases left unmatched: 9. Germline V gives CDR1 SGHRS, CDR2 YFSETQ. The CDR3 is 15 amino acids. The CDR3 nucleotides read TGCGCCAGCAGCACCACCGGGACAGGGGTGCACGAGCAGTACTTC. It specifies CASSTTGTGVHEQYF. The entire variable domain, with the rest obtained from reference TRBV5-1 and TRBJ2-7, is as follows: KAGVTQTPRYLIKTRGQQVTLSCSPISGHRSVSWYQQTPGQGLQFLFEYFSETQRNKGNFPGRFSGRQFSNSRSEMNVSTLELGDSALYLCASSTTGTGVHEQYFGPGTRLTVT.

This clone showed up just a few times. The chain employs TRBV3-1 (or the pseudogene TRBV3-2) and TRBJ1-2, with 7 bases aligning to TRBD1. Trimming removed 1 base from V and 0 bases from J; junction bases left unmatched: 5. Germline V lookup: CDR1 LGHDT, CDR2 YNNKEL (reference sequence). The CDR3 has 16 amino acids. In DNA form, the CDR3 reads TGTGCCAGCAGCCAAGTTGGGGACAGACCTAACTATGGCTACACCTTC. This gives the protein CASSQVGDRPNYGYTF.

This chain links TRBV7-8 with TRBJ2-7; perhaps TRBD1 as D (5 bases). Trimming shortened V by 2 bases and J by 2 bases, and 19 bases separated the two germline ends. Germline V gene sequence: CDR1 SGHVS, CDR2 FQNEAQ. CDR3 length: 17 amino acids. CDR3 DNA: TGTGCCAGCAGCTTACCCCCAATCGACAGTGGGCCCTACGAGCAGTACTTC. Protein product: CASSLPPIDSGPYEQYF.

This chain joins TRBV5-5 and TRBJ2-1, with 7 bases aligning to TRBD2. With 1 base clipped from V and 3 bases from J, the junction kept 13 bases outside the gene matches. This CDR3 has 18 amino acids. Germline loops: CDR1 SGHKS, CDR2 YYEKEE (reference sequence). CDR3 nucleotides: TGTGCCAGCAGCTTGATAGGGCGGCGGGAGAGAGGCTACAATGAGCAGTTCTTC. Translating gives CASSLIGRRERGYNEQFF.

The CDR3 coding sequence is TGCGCCAGCAGCTTGGCAGGGAGGGCGGTAGCTAATGAAAAACTGTTTTTT. The encoded protein is CASSLAGRAVANEKLFF. V usage is TRBV5-1 and J usage is TRBJ1-4, with D possibly TRBD1 on 5 matching bases. The V gene lost 0 bases and the J gene lost 3 bases, with 15 bases spanning the gap. The CDR3 consists of 17 residues. Germline-derived CDR1 and CDR2 are SGHRS and YFSETQ.

The chain recombines TRBV30 with TRBJ2-3, with 9 bases aligning to TRBD2. This CDR3 region has 14 residues. V was pared by 8 bases and J by 2 bases, with 8 bases of the junction left unmatched. CDR1 and CDR2 from the germline V gene are GTSNPN and SVGIG (reference sequence). CDR3 nucleotides: TGTGCCACGGAGCGGGGGGCCTACACAGATACGCAGTATTTT. Its translation is CATERGAYTDTQYF. The full variable domain, with the rest looked up from reference TRBV30 and TRBJ2-3, is SQTIHQWPATLVQPVGSPLSLECTVEGTSNPNLYWYRQAAGRGLQLLFYSVGIGQISSEVPQNLSASRPQDRQFILSSKKLLLSDSGFYLCATERGAYTDTQYFGPGTRLTVL.

This clone was picked up one time. The genes are TRBV5-8 and TRBJ1-1, with 7 positions matching TRBD1. Germline trimming cut 0 bases from V and 6 bases from J; bases unmatched to any gene: 2. This CDR3 is 13 amino acids long. The germline V gene has CDR1 SGHTS and CDR2 YDEGEE. The chain's CDR3 is CASSLGQGAEAFF. The CDR3 bases are TGTGCCAGCAGCTTGGGACAGGGCGCTGAAGCTTTCTTT.

This chain links TRBV2 with TRBJ2-7; TRBD1 agrees at 7 bases. V shed 6 bases and J 2 bases; nucleotides not matched to a gene: 7. The germline gives CDR1 SNHLY, CDR2 FYNNEI. CDR3 length: 14 amino acids. CDR3 loop: CASRELGQTYEQYF. The CDR3 bases are TGTGCCAGCAGGGAACTGGGACAGACCTACGAGCAGTACTTC.

This clone was observed a few times. The CDR3 bases are TGCACCAGCAGCCAAGATCAACCGTTCCCAGGGGGCGGAAACTATGGCTACACCTTC. Its protein product is CTSSQDQPFPGGGNYGYTF. The V and J genes are TRBV1 and TRBJ1-2; TRBD1, the table's D call, lacks a check against the DNA. TRBV1 is given as a pseudogene. The CDR3 length is 19 residues.

The chain joins TRBV11-3 to TRBJ2-1, with 12 bases that match TRBD2. The CDR3 runs 20 residues. The V and J ends lost 5 bases and 0 bases, in that order; junction bases with no gene match: 14. CDR1 and CDR2 from the germline V gene are SGHNT and YENEEA. DNA for the CDR3: TGTGCCAGCAGCCCACCCGTGGGGCTAGCGGGGGGGGGCTCCTACAATGAGCAGTTCTTC. It yields the protein CASSPPVGLAGGGSYNEQFF.

The CDR3 loop is CASSDYQKEAFF. The CDR3 region has the DNA TGCGCCAGCAGTGATTACCAGAAGGAAGCTTTCTTT. This chain uses TRBV10-2 with TRBJ1-1; D remains unclear. Trimming pared 3 bases from V and 8 bases from J, leaving 10 bases between. The CDR3 consists of 12 residues. The germline V gene has CDR1 WSHSY and CDR2 SAAADI.

CDR3: CASRQAPNYGYTF. CDR3 nucleotide sequence: TGTGCCAGCAGGCAGGCACCTAACTATGGCTACACCTTC. The rearrangement uses TRBV2 and TRBJ1-2; unclear D gene. The germline V gene has CDR1 SNHLY and CDR2 FYNNEI. Trimming stripped 6 bases from V and 0 bases from J, with 8 bases between. This CDR3 region has 13 residues.

This rearrangement joins TRBV18 to TRBJ2-5, with a possible D match to TRBD1 (6 bases). V was cut by 3 bases and J by 7 bases, with 21 bases left in between. This CDR3 region has 16 residues. Germline CDR1 reads KGHSH; CDR2 reads LQKENI. The CDR3 nucleotides are TGTGCCAGCTCACCGGGCTGGGGGACAAACGGAGGGACCCAGTACTTC. This gives the protein CASSPGWGTNGGTQYF.

J is TRBJ2-2 and V is TRBV7-3, with TRBD1 matching over 8 bases. The CDR3 contains 18 residues. Losses at the gene ends were 5 bases for V and 0 bases for J; bases not matched to a gene: 11. Germline V gene data show CDR1 as SGHTA and CDR2 as FQGTGA. CDR3 residues: CASSPQGVRLANTGELFF. CDR3 in DNA: TGTGCCAGCAGCCCACAGGGGGTGAGACTCGCGAACACCGGGGAGCTGTTTTTT.

The rearrangement uses TRBV18 and TRBJ2-7; D is unresolved. Trimming shortened V by 6 bases and J by 3 bases, and 6 bases separated the two germline ends. This CDR3 has 11 amino acids. Germline V lookup: CDR1 KGHSH, CDR2 LQKENI. CDR3 DNA sequence: TGTGCCAGCTCTCTCCGCTACGAGCAGTACTTC. Translated: CASSLRYEQYF.

The J gene is TRBJ1-1, the V gene TRBV10-2; D might be TRBD1 (6 bases). Germline V CDR1 and CDR2: WSHSY, SAAADI. V lost 4 bases, J lost 1 base, and 10 bases lay in between. This CDR3 is 14 amino acids long. The CDR3 DNA is TGCGCCAGCAGTGTCGTGACAGGGAACACTGAAGCTTTCTTT. Amino acid sequence: CASSVVTGNTEAFF.

This chain uses TRBV10-2 with TRBJ2-2; 7 bases match TRBD1. The V segment lost 3 bases and the J segment 4 bases; nucleotides outside the gene matches: 5. Germline CDR1 and CDR2: WSHSY and SAAADI. The CDR3 consists of 15 residues. CDR3: CASSEPNRGTGELFF. The CDR3 coding sequence is TGCGCCAGCAGTGAACCAAACAGGGGCACCGGGGAGCTGTTTTTT.

The V gene is TRBV5-1, the J gene TRBJ2-1; TRBD2 matches at 8 bases. The V gene's germline CDR1 is SGHRS and CDR2 YFSETQ. The CDR3 loop spans 17 amino acids. The CDR3: CASWSSGTIAQYNEQFF. CDR3 nucleotides: TGCGCTTCATGGAGTAGCGGGACTATAGCCCAATACAATGAGCAGTTCTTC.

The rearrangement uses TRBV6-5 and TRBJ1-1; 8 nucleotides agree with TRBD1. CDR1 and CDR2 (germline): MNHEY, SVGAGI. The length of the CDR3 is 15 residues. After removal of 6 bases from V and 1 base from J, the junction contained 7 bases not matched to a gene. The CDR3 loop reads CASREGGTGNTEAFF. The CDR3 DNA follows: TGTGCCAGCAGGGAGGGCGGGACAGGGAACACTGAAGCTTTCTTT.

This sequence joins TRBV28 and TRBJ2-1; D remains unclear. CDR1 and CDR2 from the germline V gene are MDHEN and SYDVKM. V was pared by 6 bases and J by 4 bases, with 7 bases between. The CDR3 runs 12 residues. The CDR3 loop reads CASSRPYNEQFF. DNA for the CDR3: TGTGCCAGCAGCCGTCCTTACAATGAGCAGTTCTTC. The full variable domain, with the rest looked up from reference TRBV28 and TRBJ2-1, is DVKVTQSSRYLVKRTGEKVFLECVQDMDHENMFWYRQDPGLGLRLIYFSYDVKMKEKGDIPEGYSVSREKKERFSLILESASTNQTSMYLCASSRPYNEQFFGPGTRLTVL.